This T cell receptor (beta chain) was documented in a study of blood T cell repertoires in COVID-19. Turning to the study itself: Sample material is recorded as cDNA or gDNA derived from T cells, B-cell-depleted T cells, or PBMCs.

Those enrolled in Seattle joined during active infection and were followed longitudinally afterward. Trimming took off 5 bases at V and 3 bases at J, with 13 bases between the two ends. Germline CDR1 SGHTA, CDR2 FQGNSA. The CDR3 has 15 residues. The assay was immunoSEQ multiplex PCR, and TCRdb's table has in-frame clones only and misses some. Found here are about 49,000 clones, 80% to 85% of them singletons; the top ten hold around 22%. The table lists this clone with a count of one. The J gene is TRBJ1-4, the V gene TRBV7-2; D is undetermined. Sequenced sample: peripheral blood. This sequence originates from an elderly woman with COVID-19, enrolled during active disease. DNA of the CDR3: TGTGCCAGCAGCGGCAGGCCGCTATCTAATGAAAAACTGTTTTTT. It translates to CASSGRPLSNEKLFF.